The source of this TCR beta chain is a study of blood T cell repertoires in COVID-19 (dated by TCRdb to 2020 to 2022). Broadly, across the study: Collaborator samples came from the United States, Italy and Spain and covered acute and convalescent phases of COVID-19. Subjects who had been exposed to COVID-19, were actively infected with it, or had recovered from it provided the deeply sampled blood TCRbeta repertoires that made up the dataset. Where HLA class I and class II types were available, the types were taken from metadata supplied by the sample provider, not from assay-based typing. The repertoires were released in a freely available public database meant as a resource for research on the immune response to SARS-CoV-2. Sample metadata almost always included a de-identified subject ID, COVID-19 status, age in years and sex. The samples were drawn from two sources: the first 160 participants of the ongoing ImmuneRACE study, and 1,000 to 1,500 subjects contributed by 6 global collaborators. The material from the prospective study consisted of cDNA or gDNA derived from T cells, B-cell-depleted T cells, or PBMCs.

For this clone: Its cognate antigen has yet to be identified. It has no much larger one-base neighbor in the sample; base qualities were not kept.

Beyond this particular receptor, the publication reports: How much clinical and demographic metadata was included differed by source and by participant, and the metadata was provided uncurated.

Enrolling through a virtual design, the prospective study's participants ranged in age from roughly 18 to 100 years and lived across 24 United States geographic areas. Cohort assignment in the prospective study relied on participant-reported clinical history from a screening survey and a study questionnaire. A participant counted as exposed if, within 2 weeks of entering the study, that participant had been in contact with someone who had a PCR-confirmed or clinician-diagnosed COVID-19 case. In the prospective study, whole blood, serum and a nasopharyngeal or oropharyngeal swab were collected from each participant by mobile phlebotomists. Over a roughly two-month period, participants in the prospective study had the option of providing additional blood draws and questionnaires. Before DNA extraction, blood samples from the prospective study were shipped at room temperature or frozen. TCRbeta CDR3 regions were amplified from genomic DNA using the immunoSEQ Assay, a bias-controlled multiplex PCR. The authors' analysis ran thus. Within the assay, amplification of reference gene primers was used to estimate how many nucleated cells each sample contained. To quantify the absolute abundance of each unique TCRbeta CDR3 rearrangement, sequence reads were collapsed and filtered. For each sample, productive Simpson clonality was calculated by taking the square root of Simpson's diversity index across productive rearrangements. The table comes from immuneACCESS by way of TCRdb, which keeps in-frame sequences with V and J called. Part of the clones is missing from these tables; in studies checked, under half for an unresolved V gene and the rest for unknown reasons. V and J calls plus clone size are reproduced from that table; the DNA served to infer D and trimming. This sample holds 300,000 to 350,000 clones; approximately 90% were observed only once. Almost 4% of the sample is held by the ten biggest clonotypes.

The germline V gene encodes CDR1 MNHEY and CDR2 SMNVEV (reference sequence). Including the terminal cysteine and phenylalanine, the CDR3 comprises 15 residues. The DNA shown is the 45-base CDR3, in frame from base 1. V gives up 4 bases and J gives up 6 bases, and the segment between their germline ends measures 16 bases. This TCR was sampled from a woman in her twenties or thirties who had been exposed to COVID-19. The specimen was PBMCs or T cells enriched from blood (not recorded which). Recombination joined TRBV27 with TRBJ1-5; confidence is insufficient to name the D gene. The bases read TGTGCCAGCAGTTCGGCATTGTGGTCGGGTCAGCCCCAGCATTTT. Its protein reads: CASSSALWSGQPQHF.